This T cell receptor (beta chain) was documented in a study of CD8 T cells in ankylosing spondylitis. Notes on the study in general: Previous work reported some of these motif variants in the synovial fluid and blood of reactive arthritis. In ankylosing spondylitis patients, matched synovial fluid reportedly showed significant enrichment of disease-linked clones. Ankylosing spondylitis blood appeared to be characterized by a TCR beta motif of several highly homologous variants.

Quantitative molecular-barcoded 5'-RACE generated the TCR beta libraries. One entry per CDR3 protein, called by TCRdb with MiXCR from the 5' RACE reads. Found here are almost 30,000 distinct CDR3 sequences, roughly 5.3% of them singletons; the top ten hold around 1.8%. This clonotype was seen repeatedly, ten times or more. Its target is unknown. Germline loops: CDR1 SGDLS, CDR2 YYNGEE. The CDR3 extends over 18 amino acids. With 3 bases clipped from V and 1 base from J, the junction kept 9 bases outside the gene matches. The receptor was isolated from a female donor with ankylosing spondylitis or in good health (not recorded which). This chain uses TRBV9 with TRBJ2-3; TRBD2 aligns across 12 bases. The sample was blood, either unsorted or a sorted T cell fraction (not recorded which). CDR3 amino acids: CASSATSGGNRGTDTQYF. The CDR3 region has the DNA TGTGCCAGCAGCGCGACTAGCGGGGGAAATAGAGGCACAGATACGCAGTATTTT.